This T cell receptor (beta chain) stems from a study of technical replicates of blood from several donors. Profiling relied on immunoSEQ multiplex PCR, and the TCRdb table lists in-frame clones only, not all of them. This table holds about 60,000 clones, 75% to 90% found once. CDR1 is SGHTA, CDR2 FQGTGA, per germline. The CDR3 totals 15 residues. V was pared by 5 bases and J by 5 bases, with 19 bases between. This chain uses TRBV7-3 with TRBJ2-7; TRBD2 might be the D (7 bases). This clonotype was obtained from a human donor in good health. Some clones in this sample may be carry-over from other donors' samples. Sequencing input: PBMCs. CDR3 bases: TGTGCCAGCAGCGAAATCGGGGGAGGGGGACACGAGCAGTACTTC. It codes for CASSEIGGGGHEQYF.